The rows below give T cell receptor beta chains drawn from one sample of a study of T cell responses to AZD1222 COVID-19 vaccine. The protocol was immunoSEQ multiplex PCR, while the TCRdb copy is restricted to in-frame clones and leaves out a portion. In the table there are 20,000 to 30,000 clones, 88% of which are singletons. Source: peripheral blood, taken 28 days after the second AZD1222 dose. These receptors were taken from an adult who received the AZD1222 COVID-19 vaccine. The CDR3 runs from the conserved cysteine through the conserved F or W. Fields, in order: CDR3 protein, V gene.

CDR3: CASSQAGGLQETQYF
V: TRBV3-1/TRBV3-2

CDR3: CASSQVRLAQETQYF
V: TRBV3-1/TRBV3-2

CDR3: CASSSINSGGPNTGELFF
V: TRBV27

CDR3: CSVRPPGQPEAFF
V: TRBV29-1

CDR3: CASSPGTSTDEQYF
V: TRBV19

CDR3: CASGLVGREGGNQPQHF
V: TRBV12-5

CDR3: CASSVGGASNYGYTF
V: TRBV5-5

CDR3: CASSPGRTDTQYF
V: TRBV6-5

CDR3: CASKLGAGISYEQYF
V: TRBV28

CDR3: CASSEALQGDPLHF
V: TRBV6-1

CDR3: CATAAGQNSGANVLTF
V: TRBV10-3

CDR3: CASSLGQGGSYNEQFF
V: TRBV5-1

CDR3: CASSQGTGGSGELFF
V: TRBV4-3

CDR3: CASSATAARPLHF
V: TRBV6-2/TRBV6-3

CDR3: CASSQEGRRGYGYTF
V: TRBV3-1/TRBV3-2

CDR3: CASSQHQQYF
V: TRBV2

CDR3: CASSGTGGFQSNGYTF
V: TRBV6-1

CDR3: CASSQSGVNGNTIYF
V: TRBV16

CDR3: CASSLAETGDREKLFF
V: TRBV7-6

CDR3: CASTVQGAGNSPLHF
V: TRBV5-4

CDR3: CASSLKGRNNEQFF
V: TRBV7-3

CDR3: CASSWGQGEAFF
V: TRBV7-9

CDR3: CASSQYTGDTEAFF
V: TRBV16

CDR3: CASSPHGGGEKLFF
V: TRBV28

CDR3: CASSYSGTSTQGAFF
V: TRBV6-5

CDR3: CSGRTGTNTGELFF
V: TRBV29-1

CDR3: CASSYPPGAFNYGYTF
V: TRBV28

CDR3: CASSLAGAYNEQFF
V: TRBV5-5

CDR3: CASSLSGGGYTF
V: TRBV7-2

CDR3: CASSDATGFGLANEQFF
V: TRBV25-1

CDR3: CASSLASGTGNTIYF
V: TRBV5-1

CDR3: CASSLGPPGAKNIQYF
V: TRBV7-9

CDR3: CASRARGRGGETQYF
V: TRBV5-8

CDR3: CASSIGQNSPLHF
V: TRBV7-9

CDR3: CASSLNGAGLTDTQYF
V: TRBV5-1

CDR3: CASSLGSSGGATGQETQYF
V: TRBV11-2

CDR3: CASSLRDRGRYEQYF
V: TRBV11-2

CDR3: CASSPQTSGGTDNEQFF
V: TRBV7-3

CDR3: CASSPLGVNYGYTF
V: TRBV28

CDR3: CASSLQPLGYGYTF
V: TRBV7-9

CDR3: CASSLGAHDTQYF
V: TRBV5-1

CDR3: CASKREAEAFF
V: TRBV5-1

CDR3: CASSLARDRNEKLFF
V: TRBV5-1

CDR3: CSARGAAGELFF
V: TRBV29-1

CDR3: CASSEHGSWNTIYF
V: TRBV28

CDR3: CASSLEGDEQFF
V: TRBV6-2/TRBV6-3

CDR3: CASSLEGIGETQYF
V: TRBV7-2

CDR3: CASSIGGANTGELFF
V: TRBV7-2

CDR3: CASTPDRNTGELFF
V: TRBV4-3

CDR3: CASSQDPRGSGVFNSPLHF
V: TRBV3-1/TRBV3-2

CDR3: CASSQRGQSYGYTF
V: TRBV3-1/TRBV3-2

CDR3: CASPRKGQSNTEAFF
V: TRBV11-3

CDR3: CASSLVGGPYEQYF
V: TRBV5-1

CDR3: CASSIGDRGYGYTF
V: TRBV19

CDR3: CASSLGSGGANEQFF
V: TRBV5-4